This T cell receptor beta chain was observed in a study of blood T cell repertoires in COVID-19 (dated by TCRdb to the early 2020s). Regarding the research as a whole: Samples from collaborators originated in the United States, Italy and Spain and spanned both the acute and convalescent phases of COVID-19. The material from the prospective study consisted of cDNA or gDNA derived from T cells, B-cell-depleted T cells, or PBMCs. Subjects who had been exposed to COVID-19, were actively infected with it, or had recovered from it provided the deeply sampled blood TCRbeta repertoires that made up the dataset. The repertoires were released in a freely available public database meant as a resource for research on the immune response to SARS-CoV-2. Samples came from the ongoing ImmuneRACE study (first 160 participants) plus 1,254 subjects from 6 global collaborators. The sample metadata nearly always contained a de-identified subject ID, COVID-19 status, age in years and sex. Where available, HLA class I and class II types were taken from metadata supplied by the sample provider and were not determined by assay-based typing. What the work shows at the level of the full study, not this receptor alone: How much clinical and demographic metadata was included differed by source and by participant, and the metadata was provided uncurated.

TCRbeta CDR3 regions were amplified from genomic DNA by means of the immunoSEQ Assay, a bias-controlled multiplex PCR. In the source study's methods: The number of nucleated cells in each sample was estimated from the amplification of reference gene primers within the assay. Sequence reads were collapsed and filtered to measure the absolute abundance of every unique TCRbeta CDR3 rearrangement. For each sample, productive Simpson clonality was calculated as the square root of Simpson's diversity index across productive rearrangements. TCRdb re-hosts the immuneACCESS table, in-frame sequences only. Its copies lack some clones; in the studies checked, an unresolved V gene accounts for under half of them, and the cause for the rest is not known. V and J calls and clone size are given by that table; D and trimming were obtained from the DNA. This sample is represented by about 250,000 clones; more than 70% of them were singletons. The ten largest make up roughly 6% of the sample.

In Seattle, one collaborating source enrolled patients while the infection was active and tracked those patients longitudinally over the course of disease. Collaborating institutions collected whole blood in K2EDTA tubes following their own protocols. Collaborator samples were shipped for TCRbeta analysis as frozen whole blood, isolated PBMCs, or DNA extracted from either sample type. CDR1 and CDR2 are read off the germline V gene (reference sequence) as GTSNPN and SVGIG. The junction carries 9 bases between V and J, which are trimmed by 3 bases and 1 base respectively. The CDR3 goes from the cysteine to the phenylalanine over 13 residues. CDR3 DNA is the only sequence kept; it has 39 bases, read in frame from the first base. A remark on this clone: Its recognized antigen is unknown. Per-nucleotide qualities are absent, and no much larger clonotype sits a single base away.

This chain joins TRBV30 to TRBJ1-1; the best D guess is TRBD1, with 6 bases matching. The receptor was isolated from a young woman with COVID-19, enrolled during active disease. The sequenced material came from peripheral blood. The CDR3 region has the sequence CAWRGQGNTEAFF. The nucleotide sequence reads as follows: TGTGCCTGGAGGGGACAAGGGAACACTGAAGCTTTCTTT.